Shown below are 26 T cell receptor beta chains from a single sample sequenced in a study of human CD8 memory T cell subsets. UMI-labeled 5' RACE was used, and it produced the TCR beta libraries. TCRdb re-called the 5' RACE reads, yielding one record per CDR3 amino acid sequence without DNA. The table lists approximately 11,000 distinct CDR3 sequences. Sequencing was performed on CD8+ T cells from PBMCs. All receptors come from a human donor in good health.

This clonotype registers medium-sized by frequency. The chain has TRBV7-3 and TRBJ1-1. The CDR3 is 13 residues long. CDR1 SGHTA and CDR2 FQGTGA come from the germline V gene. The CDR3 sequence: CASSFRGNTEAFF. The complete variable domain, with remaining parts taken from reference TRBV7-3 and TRBJ1-1, reads GAGVSQTPSNKVTEKGKYVELRCDPISGHTALYWYRQSLGQGPEFLIYFQGTGAADDSGLPNDRFFAVRPEGSVSTLKIQRTERGDSAVYLCASSFRGNTEAFFGQGTRLTVV.

The chain couples TRBV4-1 to TRBJ1-1; TCRdb picks TRBD1, but there is no DNA to check that call. The length of the CDR3 is 12 residues. The germline V gene has CDR1 MGHRA and CDR2 YSYEKL. The CDR3 spells CASSTRTDEAFF.

The CDR3 protein is CASSVTQGAAVHNEQFF. This chain connects TRBV2 to TRBJ2-1; the D call of TRBD1 rests on TCRdb alone, since no DNA is present to check it. The V gene's germline CDR1 is SNHLY and CDR2 FYNNEI. CDR3 size: 17 residues.

The chain combines TRBV28 with TRBJ1-2. The CDR3 totals 12 residues. Per germline, CDR1 MDHEN and CDR2 SYDVKM. The CDR3 sequence: CASSLDHYGYTF.

This chain uses TRBV7-7 with TRBJ1-1. Germline CDR1 reads SSHAT; CDR2 reads FNYEAQ (reference sequence). This CDR3 has 13 amino acids. The CDR3 sequence: CASSYGENTEAFF. Complete variable domain (other parts from reference TRBV7-7 and TRBJ1-1): GAGVSQSPRYKVTKRGQDVTLRCDPISSHATLYWYQQALGQGPEFLTYFNYEAQPDKSGLPSDRFSAERPEGSISTLTIQRTEQRDSAMYRCASSYGENTEAFFGQGTRLTVV.

The rearrangement links TRBV20-1 to TRBJ2-5; lacking DNA, the TRBD2 call made by TCRdb goes unchecked. The germline V gene encodes CDR1 DFQATT and CDR2 SNEGSKA (reference sequence). The CDR3 spans 15 residues. CDR3: CSAGLGGGPEETQYF.

This rearrangement joins TRBV5-4 to TRBJ2-3; TCRdb selects TRBD2, and the lack of DNA leaves this call unchecked. CDR3 length equals 15 residues. Germline V gene lookup returns CDR1 SGHNT and CDR2 YYREEE (reference sequence). CDR3 protein: CASSLRGGGTDTQYF.

Measured by frequency, this clonotype is medium-sized. This chain uses TRBV20-1 with TRBJ2-7. CDR3 length: 15 amino acids. Looked up from germline, CDR1 is DFQATT and CDR2 is SNEGSKA (reference sequence). The CDR3 spells CSARDSLAGKSEQYF.

The genes are TRBV15 and TRBJ2-7; TCRdb gives TRBD1 as the D gene, but with no DNA this cannot be confirmed. CDR3 length: 12 residues. Germline CDR1 LNHNV, CDR2 YYDKDF (reference sequence). The CDR3 loop reads CATSRGGTEQYF.

This clonotype is identified as medium-sized from frequency. The chain combines TRBV3-1 with TRBJ1-4. Germline V gives CDR1 LGHDT, CDR2 YNNKEL (reference sequence). The CDR3 totals 14 residues. This CDR3 is CASSQEGTNEKLFF.

J is TRBJ1-1 and V is TRBV28. There are 13 residues in the CDR3. Germline assignment: CDR1 MDHEN and CDR2 SYDVKM. CDR3 sequence reads: CASSLDINTEAFF.

This chain connects TRBV5-4 to TRBJ2-7; the TCRdb call, TRBD1, lacks DNA for checking. Germline CDR1 and CDR2: SGHNT and YYREEE (reference sequence). This CDR3 comprises 14 residues. CDR3 residues: CASSGTGHDYEQYF.

V is TRBV29-1 and J is TRBJ2-3; TCRdb reports TRBD1, a call that lacks DNA to check it against. Germline V gene sequence: CDR1 SQVTM, CDR2 ANQGSEA. The CDR3 covers 15 residues. The CDR3 region is CSVAGTGRGTDTQYF.

This rearrangement joins TRBV29-1 to TRBJ2-5; absent DNA, TCRdb's TRBD1 call cannot be checked. The CDR3 is 13 amino acids. Germline V CDR1 and CDR2: SQVTM, ANQGSEA. CDR3 amino acids: CSVERTEQETQYF. Using reference TRBV29-1 and TRBJ2-5 for the parts outside the CDR3, the full variable domain is SAVISQKPSRDICQRGTSLTIQCQVDSQVTMMFWYRQQPGQSLTLIATANQGSEATYESGFVIDKFPISRPNLTFSTLTVSNMSPEDSSIYLCSVERTEQETQYFGPGTRLLVL.

The V and J genes are TRBV10-1 and TRBJ2-1; TCRdb's D call of TRBD2 is untestable without DNA. The CDR3 spans 17 residues. Germline CDR1 WNHNN, CDR2 SYGVQD (reference sequence). Here the CDR3 reads CASSESSGGITYNEQFF.

The gene calls are TRBV20-1 and TRBJ2-7; as DNA is missing, the TRBD1 call by TCRdb cannot be tested. This CDR3 has 12 residues. CDR1 and CDR2 from the germline V gene are DFQATT and SNEGSKA (reference sequence). The chain's CDR3 is CSARQGIYEQYF.

This chain links TRBV28 with TRBJ2-7; the TCRdb call, TRBD2, lacks DNA for checking. This CDR3 comprises 16 residues. CDR1 is MDHEN, CDR2 SYDVKM, per germline. This CDR3 reads CASSLDLSGSSYEQYF.

The V gene is TRBV9, the J gene TRBJ1-1. Germline V gene lookup returns CDR1 SGDLS and CDR2 YYNGEE. CDR3 length: 13 amino acids. CDR3: CASSYGGSTEAFF.

By frequency, this clonotype registers medium-sized (0.01 to 0.1%). The rearrangement joins TRBV24-1 to TRBJ2-2. Germline lookup yields CDR1 KGHDR and CDR2 SFDVKD. The CDR3 totals 12 residues. CDR3 sequence reads: CATRAYAGELFF.

The genes are TRBV19 and TRBJ2-1. The CDR3 is made up of 15 amino acids. Looked up from germline, CDR1 is LNHDA and CDR2 is SQIVND (reference sequence). CDR3: CASSIDVAAYNEQFF. The whole variable domain, filled in from reference TRBV19 and TRBJ2-1, reads DGGITQSPKYLFRKEGQNVTLSCEQNLNHDAMYWYRQDPGQGLRLIYYSQIVNDFQKGDIAEGYSVSREKKESFPLTVTSAQKNPTAFYLCASSIDVAAYNEQFFGPGTRLTVL.

The chain recombines TRBV7-9 with TRBJ1-1. The CDR3 is made up of 15 amino acids. Germline V gene sequence: CDR1 SEHNR, CDR2 FQNEAQ (reference sequence). CDR3 sequence reads: CASSLALGKDTEAFF.

The chain carries TRBV7-9 and TRBJ2-1. The CDR3 runs to 15 residues. Looked up from germline, CDR1 is SEHNR and CDR2 is FQNEAQ (reference sequence). The CDR3 protein is CASSLDQRTYNEQFF.

This sequence joins TRBV28 and TRBJ2-1. The CDR3 covers 14 residues. Per the germline V gene, CDR1 is MDHEN and CDR2 is SYDVKM. CDR3 amino acids: CASTTPSAYNEQFF.

The chain has TRBV28 and TRBJ1-5. Germline V CDR1 and CDR2: MDHEN, SYDVKM. The CDR3 contains 15 residues. CDR3: CASSLSAAFNQPQHF. The full variable domain, rest sourced from reference TRBV28 and TRBJ1-5, is DVKVTQSSRYLVKRTGEKVFLECVQDMDHENMFWYRQDPGLGLRLIYFSYDVKMKEKGDIPEGYSVSREKKERFSLILESASTNQTSMYLCASSLSAAFNQPQHFGDGTRLSIL.

Its frequency marks this clonotype as medium-sized. The chain has TRBV4-1 and TRBJ1-4; the TCRdb call, TRBD1, lacks DNA for checking. The length of the CDR3 is 11 residues. Germline V gives CDR1 MGHRA, CDR2 YSYEKL. The CDR3 loop is CASSLGTAIFF.

The chain uses TRBV28 and TRBJ1-1. There are 13 residues in the CDR3. Germline loops: CDR1 MDHEN, CDR2 SYDVKM. The CDR3 spells CASSRHRNTEAFF.